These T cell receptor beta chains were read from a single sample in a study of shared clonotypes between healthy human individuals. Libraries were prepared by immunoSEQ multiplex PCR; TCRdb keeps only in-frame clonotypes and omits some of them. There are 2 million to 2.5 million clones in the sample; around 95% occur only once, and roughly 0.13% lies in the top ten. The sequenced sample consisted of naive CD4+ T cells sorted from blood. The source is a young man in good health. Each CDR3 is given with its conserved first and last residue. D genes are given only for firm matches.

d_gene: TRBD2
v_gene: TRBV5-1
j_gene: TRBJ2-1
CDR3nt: TGCGCCAGCAGCTTATTAGCGGGGGGGCCCAATGAGCAGTTCTTC
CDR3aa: CASSLLAGGPNEQFF

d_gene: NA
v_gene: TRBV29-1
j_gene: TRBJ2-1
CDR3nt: TGCAGCGTTGAGAAGGGCGCGAATGAGCAGTTCTTC
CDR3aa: CSVEKGANEQFF

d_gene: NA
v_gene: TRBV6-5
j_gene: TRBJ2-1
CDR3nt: TGTGCCAGCAGTTACCGGGACGGCAGCTATGAGCAGTTCTTC
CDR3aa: CASSYRDGSYEQFF

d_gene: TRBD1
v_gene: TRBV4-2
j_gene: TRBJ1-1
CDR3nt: TGTGCCAGCAGCTCTCCGGACAGGGGGGACACTGAAGCTTTCTTT
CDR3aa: CASSSPDRGDTEAFF

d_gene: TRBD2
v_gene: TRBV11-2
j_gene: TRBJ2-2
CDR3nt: TGTGCCAGCAGCCCTGGGGGCAGCGGGAGCACCGGGGAGCTGTTTTTT
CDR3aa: CASSPGGSGSTGELFF

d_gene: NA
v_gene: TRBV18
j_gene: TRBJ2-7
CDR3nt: TGTGCCAGCTCAGTATCAGGGGACTACGAGCAGTACTTC
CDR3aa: CASSVSGDYEQYF

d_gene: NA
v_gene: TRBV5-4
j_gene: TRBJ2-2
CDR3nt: TGTGCCAGCAGCCTATGGGACACCGGGGAGCTGTTTTTT
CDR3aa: CASSLWDTGELFF

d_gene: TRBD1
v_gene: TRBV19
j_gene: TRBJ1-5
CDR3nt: TGTGCCAGTAGTGCCCAGGGGGCGCCGGGCCAGCCCCAGCATTTT
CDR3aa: CASSAQGAPGQPQHF

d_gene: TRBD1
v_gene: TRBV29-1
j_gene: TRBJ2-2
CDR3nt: TGCAGCGCCCGAGACAGGGGTGGGAGCGGGGAGCTGTTTTTT
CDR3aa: CSARDRGGSGELFF

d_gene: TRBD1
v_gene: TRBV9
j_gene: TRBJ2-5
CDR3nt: TGTGCCAGCAATCCGACAGGGGGAGGGATGGAGACCCAGTACTTC
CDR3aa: CASNPTGGGMETQYF

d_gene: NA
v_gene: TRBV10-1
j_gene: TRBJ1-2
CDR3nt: TGCGCCAGCAGATTGCCAGTTAAACAGGGAAGGAGTGCTGGCTACACCTTC
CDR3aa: CASRLPVKQGRSAGYTF

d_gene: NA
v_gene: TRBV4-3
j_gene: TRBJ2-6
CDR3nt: TGCGCCAGCAGCCAAGCCAACTACTACGACTCTGGGGCCAACGTCCTGACTTTC
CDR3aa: CASSQANYYDSGANVLTF

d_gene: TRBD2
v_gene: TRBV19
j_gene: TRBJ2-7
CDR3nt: TGTGCCAGTAGTACTAACCCGGCGGGAGGGTACGAGCAGTACTTC
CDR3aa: CASSTNPAGGYEQYF

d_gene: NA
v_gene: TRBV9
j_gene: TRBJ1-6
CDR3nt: TGTGCCAGCAGCGTAGGAGTTGGAGATAATTCACCCCTCCACTTT
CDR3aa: CASSVGVGDNSPLHF

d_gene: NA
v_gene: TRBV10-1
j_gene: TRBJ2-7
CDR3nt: TGCGCCAGCAGTGAGTCAACCGGGGCCAAGTCCTACGAGCAGTACTTC
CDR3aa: CASSESTGAKSYEQYF

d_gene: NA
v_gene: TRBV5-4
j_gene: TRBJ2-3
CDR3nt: TGTGCCAGCAGCCCCGGGCGCTTGGTAGATACGCAGTATTTT
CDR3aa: CASSPGRLVDTQYF

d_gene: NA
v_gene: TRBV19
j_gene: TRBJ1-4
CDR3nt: TGTGCCAGTAGTCTTCCTAGGGCGGCAACTAATGAAAAACTGTTTTTT
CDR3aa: CASSLPRAATNEKLFF

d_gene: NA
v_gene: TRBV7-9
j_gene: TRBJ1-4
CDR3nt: TGTGCCAGCAGGCCCGGGGTAACTAATGAAAAACTGTTTTTT
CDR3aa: CASRPGVTNEKLFF

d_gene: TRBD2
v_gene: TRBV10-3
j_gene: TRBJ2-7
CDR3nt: TGTGCCATCAGTGATCGGACTAGCGGGCGTTGGGACGAGCAGTACTTC
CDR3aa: CAISDRTSGRWDEQYF